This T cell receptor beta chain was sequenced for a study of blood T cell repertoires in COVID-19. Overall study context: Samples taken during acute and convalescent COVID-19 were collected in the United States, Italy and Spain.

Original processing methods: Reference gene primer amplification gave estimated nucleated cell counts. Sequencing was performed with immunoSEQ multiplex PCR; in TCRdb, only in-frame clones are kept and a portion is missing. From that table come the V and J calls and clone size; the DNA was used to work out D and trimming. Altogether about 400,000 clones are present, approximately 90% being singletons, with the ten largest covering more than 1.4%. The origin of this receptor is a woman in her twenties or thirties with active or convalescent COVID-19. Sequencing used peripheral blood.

For the CDR3, the DNA is TGTGCCAGCAGAAAAGGTCTGGCAAAGCGGGCCAGGAGCACTGAAGCTTTCTTT. It yields the protein CASRKGLAKRARSTEAFF. V and J are TRBV21-1 and TRBJ1-1. TRBV21-1 is recorded as a pseudogene. The CDR3 consists of 18 residues.